Sequencing of this T cell receptor (beta chain) was carried out in a study of T cell responses to AZD1222 COVID-19 vaccine. This CDR3 has 12 amino acids. The V gene lost 2 bases and the J gene lost 4 bases, with 5 bases spanning the gap. CDR1 is LGHNA, CDR2 YNFKEQ, per germline. Remarks on this clone: Its antigen remains unknown.

Generated by immunoSEQ multiplex PCR, the TCRdb table keeps only in-frame clones and is missing some. The sample contains about 140,000 clones, about nine tenths of which appear only once. Overall study findings and caveats: Unmutated variant regions are reportedly the target of nearly half of TCRs that are spike-specific. Among AZD1222 vaccinees, only five to seven were seropositive at baseline. Increased Spike-specific TCR breadth and depth were observed after two AZD1222 doses.

The TCR was taken from an adult in good health. The sequencing here drew on peripheral blood, taken on day 0 of AZD1222 vaccination. This rearrangement joins TRBV4-2 to TRBJ1-1; a weak D match, TRBD1 (5 bases). CDR3 coding DNA: TGTGCCAGCAGCCAAAGGGGCACTGAAGCTTTCTTT. Its translation is CASSQRGTEAFF.